What follows are 6 T cell receptor beta chains derived from one specimen sequenced in a study of blood T cell repertoires in COVID-19. The method was immunoSEQ multiplex PCR; TCRdb's version includes in-frame clones alone and lacks a portion of them. The sample lists fewer than 400,000 clones, 75% to 90% occurring once. Source material: peripheral blood. These receptors were obtained from a woman aged 25-40 years with COVID-19, enrolled during active disease.

The chain has TRBV6-5 and TRBJ1-5; 9 bases are shared with TRBD1. V lost 6 bases to trimming and J lost 11 bases; unmatched junction nucleotides: 5. The CDR3 sequence is 12 residues long. CDR1 is MNHEY, CDR2 SVGAGI, per germline. The CDR3 is CASSRDRAAQHF. The DNA for the CDR3 is TGTGCCAGCAGCCGGGACAGGGCTGCCCAGCATTTT.

V is TRBV9 and J is TRBJ1-3, with 9 bases matching TRBD1. The CDR3 extends over 15 amino acids. Trimming at V came to 4 bases and at J to 4 bases, leaving 6 bases not matched to a gene. Germline V gene lookup returns CDR1 SGDLS and CDR2 YYNGEE. CDR3 DNA sequence: TGTGCCAGCAGCTTTCAGGACAGGGGAGGAAACACCATATATTTT. Amino acid sequence: CASSFQDRGGNTIYF.

The chain has TRBV6-5 and TRBJ2-5, with TRBD1 identical over 8 bases. Germline V lookup: CDR1 MNHEY, CDR2 SVGAGI. The CDR3 is made up of 14 amino acids. The trim removed 0 bases at V and 4 bases at J, leaving 1 base unmatched. This CDR3 is CASSYSGTGETQYF. The DNA of the CDR3 is TGTGCCAGCAGTTACTCGGGGACAGGAGAGACCCAGTACTTC.

This chain connects TRBV27 to TRBJ1-2, with D possibly matching TRBD1 (5 bases). There are 14 residues in the CDR3. The V end was cut by 6 bases, the J end by 7 bases, with 18 bases between. CDR1 and CDR2 from the germline V gene are MNHEY and SMNVEV (reference sequence). The CDR3: CASSLRGADGGYTF. The DNA of the CDR3 is TGTGCCAGCAGCTTGCGGGGCGCGGACGGTGGCTACACCTTC.

The chain combines TRBV30 with TRBJ2-7, with D perhaps matching TRBD2 (5 bases). This CDR3 region has 11 residues. CDR1 and CDR2 (germline): GTSNPN, SVGIG (reference sequence). This CDR3 reads CAEQRSYEQYF. The CDR3 DNA sequence: TGTGCAGAACAGCGGAGCTACGAGCAGTACTTC.

Notes on this clone: This sample includes further DNA sequences coding for the same CDR3. The chain recombines TRBV6-5 with TRBJ2-5; 12 nucleotides line up with TRBD2. The CDR3 totals 15 residues. The germline V gene encodes CDR1 MNHEY and CDR2 SVGAGI. J was trimmed by 4 bases and V by 5 bases; bases with no gene match: 5. The CDR3 sequence: CASSPLAGGRETQYF. The CDR3 DNA reads as TGTGCCAGCAGTCCACTAGCGGGAGGTAGAGAGACCCAGTACTTC.